This TCR beta chain was recovered during a study of Ad26.COV2.S vaccination and SARS-CoV-2 variants. Method: immunoSEQ multiplex PCR; TCRdb's copy keeps in-frame clones and lacks some. The sample has roughly 450,000 clones, about 93% seen once; the top ten hold 12%. Treatment noted: some 20 received Ad26.COV2.S at low or high dose, single or two shots; several received placebo; per-sample allocation not given. Repertoires come from day 63 after the first vaccine or placebo injection. Expressing Wuhan-strain SARS-CoV-2 spike, an Ad26 vector served as the vaccine. CDR3 length: 12 amino acids. Germline V gene lookup returns CDR1 MDHEN and CDR2 SYDVKM. To note about this clone: One junction end disagrees with the germline gene, perhaps due to a read error. This sample also contains other DNA sequences that code for the same CDR3.

The rearrangement joins TRBV28 to TRBJ2-7, with D possibly called TRBD1 or TRBD2 (5 bases each). This receptor was obtained from a person between 18 and 60 years old who received the Ad26.COV2.S COVID-19 vaccine or a placebo. The specimen comprised peripheral blood, sampled in a trial of Ad26.COV2.S vaccine versus placebo. CDR3 sequence: CASSYGGNEQYF. DNA of the CDR3: TGTGCCAGCAGTTATGGGGGAAACGAGCAGTACTTT.